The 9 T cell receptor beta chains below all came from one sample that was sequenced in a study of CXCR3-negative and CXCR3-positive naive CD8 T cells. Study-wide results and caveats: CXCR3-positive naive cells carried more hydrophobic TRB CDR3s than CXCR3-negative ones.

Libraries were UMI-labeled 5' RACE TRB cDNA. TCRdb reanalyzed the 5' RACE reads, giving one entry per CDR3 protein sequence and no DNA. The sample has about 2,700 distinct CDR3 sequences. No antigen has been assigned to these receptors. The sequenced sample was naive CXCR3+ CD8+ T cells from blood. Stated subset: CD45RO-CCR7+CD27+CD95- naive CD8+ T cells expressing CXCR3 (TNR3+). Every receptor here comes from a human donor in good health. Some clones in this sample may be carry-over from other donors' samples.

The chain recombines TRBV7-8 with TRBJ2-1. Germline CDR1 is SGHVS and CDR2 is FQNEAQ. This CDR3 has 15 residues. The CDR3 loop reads CASSLVLTSYIEQFF.

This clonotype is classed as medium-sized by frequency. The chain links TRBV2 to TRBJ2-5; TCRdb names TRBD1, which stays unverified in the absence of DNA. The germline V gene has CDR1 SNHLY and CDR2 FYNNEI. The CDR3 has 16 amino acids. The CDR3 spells CASGGGQGTPQETQYF.

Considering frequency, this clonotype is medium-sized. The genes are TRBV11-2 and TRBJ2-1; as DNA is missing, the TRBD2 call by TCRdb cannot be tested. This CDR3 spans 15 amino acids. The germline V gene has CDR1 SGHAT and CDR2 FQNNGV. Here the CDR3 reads CASSLPSGGPHEQFF.

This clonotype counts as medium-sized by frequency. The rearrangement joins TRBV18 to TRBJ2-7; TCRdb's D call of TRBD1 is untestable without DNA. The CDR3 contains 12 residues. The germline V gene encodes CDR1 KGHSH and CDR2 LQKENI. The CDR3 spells CASSSGTYEQYF.

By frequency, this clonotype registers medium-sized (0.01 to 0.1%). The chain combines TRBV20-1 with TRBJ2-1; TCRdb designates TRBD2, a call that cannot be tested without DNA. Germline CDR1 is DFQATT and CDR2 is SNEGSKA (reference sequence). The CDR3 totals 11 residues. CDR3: CSARYGSEQFF.

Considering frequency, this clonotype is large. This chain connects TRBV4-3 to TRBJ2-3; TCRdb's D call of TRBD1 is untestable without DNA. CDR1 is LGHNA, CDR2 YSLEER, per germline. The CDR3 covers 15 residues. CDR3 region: CASSQNRGSTDTQYF.

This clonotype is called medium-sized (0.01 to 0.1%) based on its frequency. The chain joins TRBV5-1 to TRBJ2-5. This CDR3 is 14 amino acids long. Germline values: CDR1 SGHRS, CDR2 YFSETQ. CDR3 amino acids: CASSLDRVGETQYF.

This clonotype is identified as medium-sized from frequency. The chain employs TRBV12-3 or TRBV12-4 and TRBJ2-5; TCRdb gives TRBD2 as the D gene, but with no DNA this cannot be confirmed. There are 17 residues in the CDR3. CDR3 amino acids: CASSLAQPSGAQETQYF.

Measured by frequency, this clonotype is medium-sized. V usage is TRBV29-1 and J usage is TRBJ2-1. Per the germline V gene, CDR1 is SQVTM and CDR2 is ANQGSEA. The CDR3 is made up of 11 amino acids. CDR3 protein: CSVTFGNEQFF.